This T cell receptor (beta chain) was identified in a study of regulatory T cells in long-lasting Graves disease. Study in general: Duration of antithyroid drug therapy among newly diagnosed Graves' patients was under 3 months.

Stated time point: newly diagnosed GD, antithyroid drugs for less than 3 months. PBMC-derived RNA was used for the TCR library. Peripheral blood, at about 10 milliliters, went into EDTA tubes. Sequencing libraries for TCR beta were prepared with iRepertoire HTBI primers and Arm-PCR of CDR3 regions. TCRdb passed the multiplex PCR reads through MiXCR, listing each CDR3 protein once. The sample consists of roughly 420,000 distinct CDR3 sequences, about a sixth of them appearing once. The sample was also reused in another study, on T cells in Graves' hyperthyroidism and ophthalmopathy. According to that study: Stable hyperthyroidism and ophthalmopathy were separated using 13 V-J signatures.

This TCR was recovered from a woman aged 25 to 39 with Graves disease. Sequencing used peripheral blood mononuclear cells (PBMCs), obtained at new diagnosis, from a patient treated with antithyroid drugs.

The CDR3 bases are TGTGCCAGCAGCTACGGGACCAGCCGAGAGCAGTTCTTC. Its protein is CASSYGTSREQFF. The V gene is TRBV7-6, the J gene TRBJ2-1; the D gene could be TRBD1 or TRBD2 (5 bases each). The CDR3 has 13 amino acids. The V gene lost 4 bases and the J gene lost 10 bases, with 14 bases spanning the gap. Germline values: CDR1 SGHVS, CDR2 FNYEAQ.